This TCR beta chain emerged from a study of vaccination and CD4 T cells after COVID-19. Study-wide background: Each convalescent patient was PCR positive for SARS-CoV-2 on nasal swab; 10 or so cases were mild and one severe.

About this clonotype: Antigen specificity is unknown.

Sequencing of the DNA from cultured CD4+ T cells was carried out with the Oncomine TCR Beta short-read assay. TCRdb used MiXCR to reprocess the PCR reads, holding one entry per CDR3 protein. Found here are roughly 24,000 distinct CDR3 sequences, around 37% of them singletons; the top ten hold roughly 9%. Described time point: late sampling 161 to 241 days after vaccination in three convalescent patients. Treatment meaning: roughly 11-day PBMC culture with coronavirus spike peptide pools or control peptides (ViraFEST assay). Before TCRs were sequenced, ViraFEST expanded antigen-specific T cells with peptide pools. There are 15 residues in the CDR3. The germline gives CDR1 LGHNA, CDR2 YNFKEQ. Deletions cut 4 bases from V and 0 bases from J, with 13 bases between.

V and J are TRBV4-2 and TRBJ2-7; possibly TRBD1 for D (5 bases). This TCR was sampled from a human donor who had recovered from COVID-19. Source: CD4+ T cells from blood, cultured in vitro, taken about 7 months after SARS-CoV-2 vaccination. The CDR3 reads CASSRHLTDSYEQYF. For the CDR3, the DNA is TGTGCCAGCAGCCGCCACCTGACAGACTCCTACGAGCAGTACTTC.